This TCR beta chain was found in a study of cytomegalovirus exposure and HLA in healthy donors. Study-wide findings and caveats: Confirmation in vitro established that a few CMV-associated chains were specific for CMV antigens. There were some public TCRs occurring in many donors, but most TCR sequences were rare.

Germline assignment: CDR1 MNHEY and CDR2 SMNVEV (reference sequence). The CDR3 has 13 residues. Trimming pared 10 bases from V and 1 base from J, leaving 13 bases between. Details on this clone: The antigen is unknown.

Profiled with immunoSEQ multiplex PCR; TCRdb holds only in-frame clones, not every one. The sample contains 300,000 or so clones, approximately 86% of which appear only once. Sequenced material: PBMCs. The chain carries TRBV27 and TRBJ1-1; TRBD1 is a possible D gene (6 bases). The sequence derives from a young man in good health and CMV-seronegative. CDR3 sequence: CATKRGGNTEAFF. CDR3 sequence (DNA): TGTGCCACCAAGAGGGGGGGGAACACTGAAGCTTTCTTT.